This T cell receptor beta chain was observed in a study of T cells expressing NK-cell markers. Findings and caveats of the study: Researchers report these clonotypes also headed the CD3+CD56-NKG2C+ fraction in a handful of donors.

Notes on this clonotype: What it recognizes is unknown.

This CDR3 spans 19 amino acids. Germline V gene data show CDR1 as SGHAT and CDR2 as FQNNGV. Each CDR3 protein gets one entry in TCRdb, which reprocessed the 5' RACE reads and gives no DNA. Its table lists 300,000 to 450,000 distinct CDR3 sequences. This chain uses TRBV11-2 with TRBJ2-3; TCRdb gives TRBD2 as the D gene, but with no DNA this cannot be confirmed. The TCR comes from a man aged 18-75 years in good health. Sequences were obtained from blood T cells: a sorted CD56 or NKG2C T cell subset, CD4+ or CD8+ T cells, or bulk PBMC T cells (not recorded which). The CDR3 reads CASSQPGLAGGFGTDTQYF.